The 5 T cell receptor beta chains below come from one sample, sequenced in a study of T cell responses to AZD1222 COVID-19 vaccine. This table comes from immunoSEQ multiplex PCR, and its TCRdb copy is limited to in-frame clones, with some not included. This table holds more than 140,000 clones, 88% found once. The material was peripheral blood, obtained on day 0 of MenACWY control vaccination. These receptors were collected from an adult in good health.

The chain uses TRBV9 and TRBJ2-1, with 8 bases lining up with TRBD1. V shed 0 bases and J 4 bases; nucleotides not matched to a gene: 6. Germline values: CDR1 SGDLS, CDR2 YYNGEE. The CDR3 is 16 amino acids. The CDR3 sequence: CASSVGRQGAYNEQFF. The DNA for the CDR3 is TGTGCCAGCAGCGTAGGTAGGCAGGGGGCGTACAATGAGCAGTTCTTC.

This clone was seen a handful of times. The chain recombines TRBV27 with TRBJ1-1, with no clear D. This CDR3 has 12 amino acids. Germline V lookup: CDR1 MNHEY, CDR2 SMNVEV (reference sequence). Trimming took 6 bases from V and 4 from J, leaving 9 bases between them. CDR3 nucleotide sequence: TGTGCCAGCAGCCGAGAGCCCACTGAAGCTTTCTTT. Translating gives CASSREPTEAFF.

The chain carries TRBV6-2 or TRBV6-3 and TRBJ1-2; perhaps TRBD1 as D (5 bases). The CDR3 has 12 residues. V was pared by 5 bases and J by 5 bases, with 9 bases between. From germline, CDR1 is MNHEY and CDR2 SVGEGT. CDR3 DNA: TGTGCCAGCAGTGCGACAGCATATGGCTACACCTTC. Protein: CASSATAYGYTF.

The chain has TRBV12-3 or TRBV12-4 and TRBJ2-5, with D possibly matching TRBD1 (6 bases). The CDR3 covers 13 residues. Trimming took 8 bases from V and 5 from J, leaving 15 bases between them. Here the CDR3 reads CASGKGELETQYF. CDR3 nucleotides: TGTGCCAGCGGAAAGGGGGAATTGGAGACCCAGTACTTC.

This clone was seen a few times. The V call is TRBV28, the J call TRBJ2-7, with a tentative D call TRBD2 (6 bases). V shed 6 bases and J shed 5 bases, with 17 bases lying between them. Per germline, CDR1 MDHEN and CDR2 SYDVKM. The CDR3 has 14 residues. The CDR3, as DNA: TGTGCCAGCAGGGGGATTCTACCGGGGGACGAGCAGTACTTC. Translation gives CASRGILPGDEQYF.